This T cell receptor (beta chain) comes out of a study of Graves' ophthalmopathy and Graves' hyperthyroidism. The CDR3 length is 10 residues. J was trimmed by 8 bases and V by 11 bases; bases with no gene match: 5. Per the germline V gene, CDR1 is ENHRY and CDR2 is SYGVKD. Using RNA transcripts, the TCR beta CDR3 regions were amplified. Amplification began with first-round RT-PCR using HTBI primers, then second-round multiplex PCR was performed. TCRdb processed the multiplex PCR reads anew with MiXCR; each CDR3 protein has one entry. Of about 660,000 distinct CDR3 sequences in the sample, more than 40% were seen once.

This sequence originates from an adult man with Graves' ophthalmopathy. This sequence joins TRBV10-3 and TRBJ1-2; 7 bases agree with TRBD1. The sequencing sample was made of peripheral blood. CDR3 region: CAAEQGGYTF. CDR3 DNA sequence: TGTGCCGCAGAACAGGGGGGCTACACCTTC.